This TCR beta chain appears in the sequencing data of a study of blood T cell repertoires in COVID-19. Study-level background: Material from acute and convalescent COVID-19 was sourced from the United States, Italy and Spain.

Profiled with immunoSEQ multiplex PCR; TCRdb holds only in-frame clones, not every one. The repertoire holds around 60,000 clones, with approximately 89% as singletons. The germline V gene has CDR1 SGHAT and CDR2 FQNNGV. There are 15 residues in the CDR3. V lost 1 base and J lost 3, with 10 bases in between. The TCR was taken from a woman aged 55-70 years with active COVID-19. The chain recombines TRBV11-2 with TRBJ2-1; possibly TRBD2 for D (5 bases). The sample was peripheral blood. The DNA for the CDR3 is TGTGCCAGCAGCTTAGGTGGAGCGGTCTACAATGAGCAGTTCTTC. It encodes CASSLGGAVYNEQFF.